This T cell receptor (beta chain) was captured in a study of cytomegalovirus exposure and HLA in healthy donors. Germline CDR1 reads SGHVS; CDR2 reads FQNEAQ. This CDR3 contains 16 residues. J was trimmed by 9 bases and V by 5 bases; bases with no gene match: 14. A word on this clone: Its antigen remains unidentified.

Study-wide points: Rare TCR sequences dominated, though some public TCRs recurred in many donors. A few chains tied to CMV proved CMV antigen-specific in vitro.

The donors were part of the 120-subject validation cohort, which stood apart from the roughly 680-subject first cohort. The table came from immunoSEQ multiplex PCR; TCRdb's copy has only in-frame clones and leaves some out. The sample carries 95,000 to 150,000 clones, approximately 92% recorded once. What was sequenced was PBMCs. The receptor was derived from a young woman in good health and CMV-seronegative. The V gene is TRBV7-8, the J gene TRBJ2-1; 9 bases are a match to TRBD2. In DNA, the CDR3 is TGTGCCAGCAGCAAGGGACTAGCAATAGGGATCGGTGAGCAGTTCTTC. Its translation: CASSKGLAIGIGEQFF. The variable domain in full, with the rest retrieved from reference TRBV7-8 and TRBJ2-1, is GAGVSQSPRYKVAKRGQDVALRCDPISGHVSLFWYQQALGQGPEFLTYFQNEAQLDKSGLPSDRFFAERPEGSVSTLKIQRTQQEDSAVYLCASSKGLAIGIGEQFFGPGTRLTVL.